One and the same sample provided the 6 T cell receptor beta chains below, sequenced in a study of human T cells and chemical hapten exposure. Time point: pre-sensitization, week 0. Sample treatment: therapeutic diphenylcyclopropenone sensitization with weekly scalp DPC. TCRdb reprocessed the RACE reads with MiXCR, giving one entry per CDR3 protein. This table has 380,000 or so distinct CDR3 sequences, 4.5% to 5.5% appearing once. The material was whole blood, obtained in connection with sensitization to the hapten diphenylcyclopropenone (DPC). These receptors were taken from a woman between 18 and 29 years old with alopecia areata. Some clones in this sample may be carry-over from other donors' samples.

This clonotype was seen a few times. The J gene is TRBJ2-5, the V gene TRBV20-1; a possible D gene is TRBD2 (6 bases). The germline gives CDR1 DFQATT, CDR2 SNEGSKA (reference sequence). The CDR3 consists of 12 residues. V dropped 6 bases and J dropped 0 bases, with 8 bases sitting between them. CDR3 amino acids: CSAGTYQETQYF. CDR3 nucleotide sequence: TGCAGTGCCGGGACTTACCAAGAGACCCAGTACTTC.

The table lists this clonotype with many counts. V usage is TRBV2 and J usage is TRBJ2-1; 12 bases map to TRBD2. V was clipped by 6 bases and J by 12 bases; unmatched bases: 12. From germline, CDR1 is SNHLY and CDR2 FYNNEI. The CDR3 is 15 amino acids. The CDR3 region has the DNA TGTGCCAGCAGCGGTGACCGTTTGACTAGCGGGGGGCAGTTCTTC. Protein product: CASSGDRLTSGGQFF.

This clonotype has only a few counts. This chain connects TRBV29-1 to TRBJ1-5; 7 bases are a match to TRBD1. Per the germline V gene, CDR1 is SQVTM and CDR2 is ANQGSEA. The junction had 3 bases not matched to a gene; V was cut back by 6 bases and J by 4 bases. This CDR3 has 12 residues. In nucleotides, the CDR3 is TGCAGCGTAGCACAGGGGAATCAGCCCCAGCATTTT. It specifies CSVAQGNQPQHF.

This clonotype was found many times. V is TRBV20-1 and J is TRBJ2-7, with 9 nucleotides matching TRBD1. V trimming: 5 bases; J trimming: 5 bases; junction bases outside the gene matches: 10. CDR1 and CDR2 (germline): DFQATT, SNEGSKA (reference sequence). This CDR3 spans 14 amino acids. CDR3 bases: TGCAGTGCTTTCCCATGGGACAGGGAGCACGAGCAGTACTTC. It specifies CSAFPWDREHEQYF.

This chain connects TRBV10-3 to TRBJ2-7; TRBD1 matches 8 bases. Per the germline V gene, CDR1 is ENHRY and CDR2 is SYGVKD. V lost 2 bases, J lost 1 base, and 4 bases stayed unmatched. This CDR3 has 15 residues. The CDR3 DNA is TGTGCCATCAGTGAGCGTCGGACAGGGTCCTACGAGCAGTACTTC. It translates to CAISERRTGSYEQYF.

This clonotype was counted between two and nine times. The J gene is TRBJ2-7, the V gene TRBV9; D gene unclear. Germline CDR1 and CDR2: SGDLS and YYNGEE. V lost 1 base to trimming and J lost 1 base, with 9 bases between them. The CDR3 runs to 14 residues. This CDR3 is CASSVYDGSYEQYF. CDR3 DNA: TGTGCCAGCAGCGTATACGACGGGTCCTACGAGCAGTACTTC. The full variable domain, rest sourced from reference TRBV9 and TRBJ2-7, is DSGVTQTPKHLITATGQRVTLRCSPRSGDLSVYWYQQSLDQGLQFLIQYYNGEERAKGNILERFSAQQFPDLHSELNLSSLELGDSALYFCASSVYDGSYEQYFGPGTRLTVT.